The TCR beta chain under discussion was sequenced for a study of blood T cell repertoires in COVID-19. CDR3 length equals 15 residues. With V trimmed by 8 bases and J by 0 bases, 1 base remained unmatched. The germline gives CDR1 ENHRY, CDR2 SYGVKD. Measured with immunoSEQ multiplex PCR; TCRdb has only the in-frame clones, and not every one. The data show hundreds of thousands of clones, about 89% seen once. Recruits, aged roughly 18 to 90 years, lived in 24 US areas. J is TRBJ2-1 and V is TRBV10-3; 13 positions agree with TRBD2. The source is a man in his forties in a cohort exposed to, infected with or recovered from COVID-19 (not recorded which). Sequencing was done on a sample of PBMCs or T cells enriched from blood (not recorded which). The CDR3 DNA is TGTGCCATCCGGACTAGCGGGAGCTCCTACAATGAGCAGTTCTTC. Encoded protein: CAIRTSGSSYNEQFF.